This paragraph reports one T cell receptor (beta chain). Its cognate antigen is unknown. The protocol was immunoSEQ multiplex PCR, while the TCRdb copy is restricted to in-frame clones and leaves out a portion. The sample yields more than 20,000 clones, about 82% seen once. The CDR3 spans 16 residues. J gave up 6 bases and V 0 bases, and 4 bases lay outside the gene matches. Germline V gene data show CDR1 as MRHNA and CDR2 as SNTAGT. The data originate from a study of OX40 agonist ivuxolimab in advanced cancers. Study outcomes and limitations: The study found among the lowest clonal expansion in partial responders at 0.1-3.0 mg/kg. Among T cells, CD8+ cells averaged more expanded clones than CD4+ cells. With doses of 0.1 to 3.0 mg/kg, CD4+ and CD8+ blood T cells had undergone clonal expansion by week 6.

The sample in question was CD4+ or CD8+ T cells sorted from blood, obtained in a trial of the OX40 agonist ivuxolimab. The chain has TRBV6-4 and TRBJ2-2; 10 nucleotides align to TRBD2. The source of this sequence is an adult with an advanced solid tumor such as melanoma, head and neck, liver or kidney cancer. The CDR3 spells CASSDSKREGAGELFF. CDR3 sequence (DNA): TGTGCCAGCAGTGACTCGAAGCGGGAGGGTGCCGGGGAGCTGTTTTTT.